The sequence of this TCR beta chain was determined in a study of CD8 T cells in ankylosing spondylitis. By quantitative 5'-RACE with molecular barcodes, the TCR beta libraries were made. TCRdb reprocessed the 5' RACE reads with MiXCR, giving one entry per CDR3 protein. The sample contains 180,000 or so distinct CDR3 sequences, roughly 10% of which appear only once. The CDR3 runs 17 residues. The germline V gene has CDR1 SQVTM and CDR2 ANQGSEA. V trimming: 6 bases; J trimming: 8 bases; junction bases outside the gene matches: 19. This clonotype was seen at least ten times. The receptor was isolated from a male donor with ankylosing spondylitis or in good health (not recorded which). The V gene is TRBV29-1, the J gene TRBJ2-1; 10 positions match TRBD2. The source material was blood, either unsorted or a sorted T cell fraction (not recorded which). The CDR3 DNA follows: TGCAGCGTCCTGCCCCTCCTAGCGGGAGACGTGGAGTATGAGCAGTTCTTC. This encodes CSVLPLLAGDVEYEQFF.